Below are 4 T cell receptor beta chains sequenced from a single sample in a study of blood T cell repertoires in COVID-19 (dated by TCRdb to the early 2020s). Libraries were prepared through the immunoSEQ multiplex PCR assay. The clones in this table, taken by TCRdb from immuneACCESS, are in-frame only. Not every clone is retained; where verified, under half of the shortfall comes from an unresolved V gene, and the cause of the rest is unknown. For this sample the table gives under 200,000 clones, of which roughly nine tenths were detected only once. 11% of the sample is taken by the ten largest. Material: peripheral blood. Every receptor here comes from a woman in her sixties with COVID-19, enrolled during active disease.

The chain uses TRBV7-2 and TRBJ1-2; D is uncertain. The CDR3 totals 11 residues. The germline V gene has CDR1 SGHTA and CDR2 FQGNSA. The V gene lost 7 bases and the J gene lost 7 bases, with 10 bases spanning the gap. CDR3 region: CASTQYSGYTF. DNA for the CDR3: TGTGCCAGCACCCAATACAGTGGCTACACCTTC.

This clone was observed a single time. The rearrangement uses TRBV27 and TRBJ2-7, with 7 bases identical to TRBD1. The CDR3 is 15 residues long. V shed 2 bases, J shed 3 bases, and the junction held 7 bases outside the gene matches. Germline V CDR1 and CDR2: MNHEY, SMNVEV (reference sequence). The CDR3 coding sequence is TGTGCCAGCAGTTTAACGGGACAGAGACTCTACGAGCAGTACTTC. Protein sequence: CASSLTGQRLYEQYF.

This clone was observed a single time. V is TRBV5-1 and J is TRBJ2-7, with 14 positions matching TRBD2. This CDR3 is 18 amino acids long. J gave up 3 bases and V 1 base, and 9 bases lay outside the gene matches. CDR1 and CDR2 from the germline V gene are SGHRS and YFSETQ. CDR3: CASSLWSGTSGSFYEQYF. The CDR3 bases are TGCGCCAGCAGCTTGTGGTCCGGGACTAGCGGGAGTTTCTACGAGCAGTACTTC.

V usage is TRBV12-3 or TRBV12-4 and J usage is TRBJ2-7, with D unclear. V shed 3 bases and J shed 3 bases, with 9 bases lying between them. The CDR3 spans 13 residues. CDR3 loop: CASSFGFVYEQYF. DNA of the CDR3: TGTGCCAGCAGTTTTGGCTTTGTCTACGAGCAGTACTTC.